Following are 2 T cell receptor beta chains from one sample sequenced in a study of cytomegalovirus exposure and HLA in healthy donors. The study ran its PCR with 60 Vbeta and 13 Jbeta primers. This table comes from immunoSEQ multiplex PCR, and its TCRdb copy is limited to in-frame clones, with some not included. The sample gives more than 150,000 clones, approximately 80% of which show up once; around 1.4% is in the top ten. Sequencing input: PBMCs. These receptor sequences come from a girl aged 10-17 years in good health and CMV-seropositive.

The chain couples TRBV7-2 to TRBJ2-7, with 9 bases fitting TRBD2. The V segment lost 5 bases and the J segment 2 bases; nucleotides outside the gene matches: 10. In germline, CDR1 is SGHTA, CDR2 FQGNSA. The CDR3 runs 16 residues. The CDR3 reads CASSPQGLAGPYEQYF. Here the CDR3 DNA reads TGTGCCAGCAGCCCCCAAGGGCTAGCGGGGCCCTACGAGCAGTACTTC.

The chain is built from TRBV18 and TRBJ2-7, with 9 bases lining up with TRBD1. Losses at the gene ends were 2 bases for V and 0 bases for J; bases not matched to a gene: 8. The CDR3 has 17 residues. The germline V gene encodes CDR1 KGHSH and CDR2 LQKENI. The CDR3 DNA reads TGTGCCAGCTCACCAGGGACTCCGGGACAGGGCTCCTACGAGCAGTACTTC. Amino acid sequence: CASSPGTPGQGSYEQYF.